The subject of this entry is one T cell receptor beta chain. The antigen is undetermined. The unexposed donors gave CD4+ T cells in about 2011-2018, prior to COVID-19. After less than 11 days of culture, CD4+ T cells were isolated. The data originate from a study of CD4 T cells in relation to SARS-CoV-2 and coronaviruses. Whole-study findings and limits: The cross-reactivity analysis covered only spike protein, not other viral proteins. Crossreactive clones expanded significantly less to SARS-CoV-2 than monoreactive clones.

Looked up from germline, CDR1 is SGDLS and CDR2 is YYNGEE. The germline V and J ends were trimmed by 0 bases and 2 bases, with 12 bases remaining between them. The CDR3 runs to 15 residues. Produced via immunoSEQ multiplex PCR; TCRdb's table is partial and in-frame only. The table includes 23,000 or so clones, 70% to 80% detected once. V usage is TRBV9 and J usage is TRBJ2-7; possibly TRBD1 for D (5 bases). Sequencing input: CD4+ T cells from PBMCs, cultured in vitro. This TCR came from a human donor in good health. CDR3 sequence: CASSVEPGRAYEQYF. The DNA for the CDR3 is TGTGCCAGCAGCGTAGAACCAGGCAGGGCCTACGAGCAGTACTTC.